This entry is about one T cell receptor beta chain. The source of the sample is a study of PD-L1 blockade in urothelial cancer. Study summary: About 90% of the roughly 29 patients were men who had bladder-origin urothelial cancer. Blood samples had a median of approximately 140,000 T cells, tens of thousands of unique TCRs, and clonality 0.07 to 0.08.

Synthetic spike-ins, TCR analog templates, were added into each PCR. TCRdb's table, derived via immunoSEQ multiplex PCR, lists solely in-frame clones and lacks some. The table includes 25,000 to 35,000 clones, 75% to 85% detected once. Time point of the sample: peripheral blood 6 weeks after treatment start. From germline, CDR1 is SGHKS and CDR2 YYEKEE (reference sequence). V dropped 0 bases and J dropped 2 bases, with 8 bases sitting between them. The CDR3 length is 14 residues. The chain joins TRBV5-5 to TRBJ1-1; D is perhaps TRBD1 (5 bases). The sample in question was PBMCs, obtained around atezolizumab (anti-PD-L1) treatment. The source is a man between 65 and 85 years old with urothelial cancer. The CDR3 is CASSLAWGNTEAFF. The CDR3 bases are TGTGCCAGCAGCTTGGCCTGGGGCAACACTGAAGCTTTCTTT.